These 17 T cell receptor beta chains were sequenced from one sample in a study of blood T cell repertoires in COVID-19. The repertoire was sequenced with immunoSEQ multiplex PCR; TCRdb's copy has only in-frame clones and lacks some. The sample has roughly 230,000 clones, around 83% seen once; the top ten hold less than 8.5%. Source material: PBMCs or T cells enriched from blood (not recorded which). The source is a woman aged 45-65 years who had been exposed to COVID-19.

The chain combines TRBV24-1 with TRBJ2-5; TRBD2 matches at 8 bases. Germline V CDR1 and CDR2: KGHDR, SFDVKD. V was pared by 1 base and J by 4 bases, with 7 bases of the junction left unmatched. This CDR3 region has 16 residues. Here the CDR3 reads CATSDLNREGTETQYF. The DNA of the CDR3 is TGTGCCACCAGTGATTTAAATCGGGAGGGGACAGAGACCCAGTACTTC.

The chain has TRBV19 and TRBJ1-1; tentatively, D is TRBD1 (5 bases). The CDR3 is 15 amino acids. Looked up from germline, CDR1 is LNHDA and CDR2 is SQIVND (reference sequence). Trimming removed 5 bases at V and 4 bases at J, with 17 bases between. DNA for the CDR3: TGTGCCAGTAGTCTAGGTCGGGGGATCGGCACTGAAGCTTTCTTT. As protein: CASSLGRGIGTEAFF.

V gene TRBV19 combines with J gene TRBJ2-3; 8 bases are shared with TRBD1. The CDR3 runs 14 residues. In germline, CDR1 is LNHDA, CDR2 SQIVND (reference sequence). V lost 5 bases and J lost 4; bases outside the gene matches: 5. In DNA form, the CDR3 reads TGTGCCAGTAGTTTCGACAGGGGCCCAGATACGCAGTATTTT. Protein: CASSFDRGPDTQYF.

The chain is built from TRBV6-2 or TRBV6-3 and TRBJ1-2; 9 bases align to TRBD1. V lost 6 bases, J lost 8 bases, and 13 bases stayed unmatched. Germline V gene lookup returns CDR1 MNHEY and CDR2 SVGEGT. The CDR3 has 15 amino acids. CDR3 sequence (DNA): TGTGCCAGCAGCACCCGGGACAGGGTAATGCGGGGCTACACCTTC. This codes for CASSTRDRVMRGYTF.

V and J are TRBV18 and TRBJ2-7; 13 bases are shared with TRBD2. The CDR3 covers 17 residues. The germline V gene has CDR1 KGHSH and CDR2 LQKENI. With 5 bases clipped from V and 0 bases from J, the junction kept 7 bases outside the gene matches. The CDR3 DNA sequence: TGTGCCAGCTCATACGGACTAGCGGGAGACAGCTCCTACGAGCAGTACTTC. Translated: CASSYGLAGDSSYEQYF.

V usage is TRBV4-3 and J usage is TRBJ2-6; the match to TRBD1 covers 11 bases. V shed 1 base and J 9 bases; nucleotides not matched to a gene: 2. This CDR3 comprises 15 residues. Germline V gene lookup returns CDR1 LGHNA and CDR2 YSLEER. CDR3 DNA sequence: TGCGCCAGCAGCCAAGGGACAGGGGGCGGCAACGTCCTGACTTTC. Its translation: CASSQGTGGGNVLTF.

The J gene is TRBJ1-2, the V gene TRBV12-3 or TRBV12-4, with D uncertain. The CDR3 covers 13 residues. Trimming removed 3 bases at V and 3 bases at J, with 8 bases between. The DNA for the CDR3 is TGTGCCAGCAGTTTGTACACCCACTATGGCTACACCTTC. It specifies CASSLYTHYGYTF.

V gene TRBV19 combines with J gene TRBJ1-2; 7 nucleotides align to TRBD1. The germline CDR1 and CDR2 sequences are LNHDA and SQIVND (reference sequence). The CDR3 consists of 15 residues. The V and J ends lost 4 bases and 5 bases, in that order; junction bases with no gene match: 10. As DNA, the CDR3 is TGTGCCAGTAGTAACAGACAGGGATCGAAGTATGGCTACACCTTC. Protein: CASSNRQGSKYGYTF.

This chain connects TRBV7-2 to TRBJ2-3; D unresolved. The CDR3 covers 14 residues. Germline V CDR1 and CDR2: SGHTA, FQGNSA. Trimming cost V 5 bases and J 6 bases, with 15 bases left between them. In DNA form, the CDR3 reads TGTGCCAGCAGCCAAGCGAATAGAGTCGATACGCAGTATTTT. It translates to CASSQANRVDTQYF.

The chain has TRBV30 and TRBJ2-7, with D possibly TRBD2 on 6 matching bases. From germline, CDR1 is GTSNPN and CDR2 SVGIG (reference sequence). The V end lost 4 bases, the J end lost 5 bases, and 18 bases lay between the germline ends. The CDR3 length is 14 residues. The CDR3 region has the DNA TGTGCCTGGACGCCGGGACTGGGCGGGGACGAGCAGTACTTC. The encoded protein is CAWTPGLGGDEQYF.

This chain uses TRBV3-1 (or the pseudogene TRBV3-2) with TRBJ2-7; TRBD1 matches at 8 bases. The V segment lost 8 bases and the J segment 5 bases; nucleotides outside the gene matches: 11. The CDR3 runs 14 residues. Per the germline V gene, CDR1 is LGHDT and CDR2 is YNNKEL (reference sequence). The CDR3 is CASGRAQGVNEQYF. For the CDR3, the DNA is TGTGCCAGCGGGCGGGCACAGGGGGTCAACGAGCAGTACTTC.

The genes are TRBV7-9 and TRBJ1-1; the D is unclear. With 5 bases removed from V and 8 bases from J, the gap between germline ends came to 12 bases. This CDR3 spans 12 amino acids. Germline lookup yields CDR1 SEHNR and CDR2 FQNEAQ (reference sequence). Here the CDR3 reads CASSPLEFEAFF. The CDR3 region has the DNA TGTGCCAGCAGCCCTTTGGAGTTCGAAGCTTTCTTT.

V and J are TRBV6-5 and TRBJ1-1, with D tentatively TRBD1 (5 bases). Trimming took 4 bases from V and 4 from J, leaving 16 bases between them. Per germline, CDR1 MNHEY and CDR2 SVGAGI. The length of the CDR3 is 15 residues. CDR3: CASSWGDGGVTEAFF. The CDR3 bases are TGTGCCAGCAGTTGGGGGGACGGAGGTGTCACTGAAGCTTTCTTT.

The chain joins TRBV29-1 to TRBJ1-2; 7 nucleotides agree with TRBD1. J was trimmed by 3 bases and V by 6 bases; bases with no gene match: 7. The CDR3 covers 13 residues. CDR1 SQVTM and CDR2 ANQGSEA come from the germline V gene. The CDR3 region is CSVVGRGDYGYTF. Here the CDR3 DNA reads TGCAGCGTCGTTGGCAGGGGGGACTATGGCTACACCTTC.

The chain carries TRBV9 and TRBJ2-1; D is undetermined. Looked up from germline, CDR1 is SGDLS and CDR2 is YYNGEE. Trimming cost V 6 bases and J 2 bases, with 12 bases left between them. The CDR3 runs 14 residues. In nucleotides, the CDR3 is TGTGCCAGCACCCCGCGGTTAACCTACAATGAGCAGTTCTTC. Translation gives CASTPRLTYNEQFF.

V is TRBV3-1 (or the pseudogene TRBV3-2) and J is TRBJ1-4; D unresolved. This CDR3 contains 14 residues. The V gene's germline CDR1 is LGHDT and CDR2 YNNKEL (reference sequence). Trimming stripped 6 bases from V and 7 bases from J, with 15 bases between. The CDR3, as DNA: TGTGCCAGCAGTCTTTCGGGGATGAGTGAAAAACTGTTTTTT. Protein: CASSLSGMSEKLFF.

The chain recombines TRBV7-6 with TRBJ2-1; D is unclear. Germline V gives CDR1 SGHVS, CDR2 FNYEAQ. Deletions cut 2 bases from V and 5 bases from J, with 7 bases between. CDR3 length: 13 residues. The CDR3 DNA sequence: TGTGCCAGCAGCTTATTCAGAAACAATGAGCAGTTCTTC. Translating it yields CASSLFRNNEQFF.